Given below is one T cell receptor beta chain in context. Its target is not known. This record belongs to a study of CD8 T cells in Susac syndrome. Study-level points and caveats: The study recognized that the number of individuals in its TCR sequencing and HLA analysis was relatively small.

As controls, healthy donors matched for age and sex were used. TEMRA cells underwent FACS enrichment and CD8+ and CD4+ T cells underwent negative isolation. Reverse transcription of 0.5 to 1 ug RNA was performed with random hexamers. Multiplex immunoSEQ PCR targeted 54 Vbeta and 13 Jbeta TCR beta segments. Via MiXCR, TCRdb re-called the immunoSEQ multiplex PCR reads, giving one row per CDR3 protein. The data contain 130,000 to 150,000 distinct CDR3 sequences, roughly 94% of them singletons. V trimming: 5 bases; J trimming: 7 bases; junction bases outside the gene matches: 3. CDR1 is MNHEY, CDR2 SMNVEV, per germline (reference sequence). The CDR3 is made up of 12 amino acids.

Sequenced material: CD8+ T cells from PBMCs. This sequence originates from a human donor in good health. The chain combines TRBV27 with TRBJ2-5, with TRBD1 identical over 8 bases. CDR3 DNA: TGTGCCAGCAGTCCCACAGGGGGGACCCAGTACTTC. Its protein is CASSPTGGTQYF.